Shown below are 4 T cell receptor beta chains from a single sample sequenced in a study of control samples from healthy donors and cancer patients. Produced via immunoSEQ multiplex PCR; TCRdb's table is partial and in-frame only. The sample holds 90,000 to 100,000 clones, 70% to 80% seen once. Sequenced input: blood. These receptors were obtained from a woman aged 30 to 39 in good health.

This rearrangement joins TRBV24-1 to TRBJ2-5; no clear D. Per germline, CDR1 KGHDR and CDR2 SFDVKD. The CDR3 covers 12 residues. Trimming removed 4 bases from V and 2 bases from J, with 4 bases in between. The CDR3 DNA reads as TGTGCCACCAGTGACCCTCAAGAGACCCAGTACTTC. This gives the protein CATSDPQETQYF.

This clone was seen a handful of times. The V call is TRBV5-4, the J call TRBJ1-1, with a weak D call TRBD1 (5 bases). The CDR3 spans 15 residues. Deletions cut 4 bases from V and 2 bases from J, with 15 bases between. Germline lookup yields CDR1 SGHNT and CDR2 YYREEE (reference sequence). CDR3 DNA: TGTGCCAGCAGCCTGCCCCCAGGGACCAACACTGAAGCTTTCTTT. Translated: CASSLPPGTNTEAFF.

CDR3 sequence: CASSRGQTNHNEQFF. DNA of the CDR3: TGTGCCAGCAGCCGTGGACAGACGAACCACAATGAGCAGTTCTTC. The rearrangement links TRBV7-2 to TRBJ2-1; possible D gene TRBD1, 6 bases. Germline V gene data show CDR1 as SGHTA and CDR2 as FQGNSA. Trimming took 5 bases from V and 5 from J, leaving 16 bases between them. The CDR3 loop spans 15 amino acids. The entire variable domain, with the rest obtained from reference TRBV7-2 and TRBJ2-1, is as follows: GAGVSQSPSNKVTEKGKDVELRCDPISGHTALYWYRQSLGQGLEFLIYFQGNSAPDKSGLPSDRFSAERTGGSVSTLTIQRTQQEDSAVYLCASSRGQTNHNEQFFGPGTRLTVL.

The chain combines TRBV18 with TRBJ1-1; TRBD1 matches at 9 bases. Germline loops: CDR1 KGHSH, CDR2 LQKENI. The CDR3 is 14 residues long. Trimming took 2 bases from V and 7 from J; bases not matched to a gene: 5. The CDR3 DNA follows: TGTGCCAGCTCACCAGTACAGGGGGCTGGTGAAGCTTTCTTT. Its protein product is CASSPVQGAGEAFF. Using reference TRBV18 and TRBJ1-1 for the parts outside the CDR3, the full variable domain is NAGVMQNPRHLVRRRGQEARLRCSPMKGHSHVYWYRQLPEEGLKFMVYLQKENIIDESGMPKERFSAEFPKEGPSILRIQQVVRGDSAAYFCASSPVQGAGEAFFGQGTRLTVV.